The text below deals with one TCR beta chain. These data come from a study of Ad26.COV2.S vaccination and SARS-CoV-2 variants. Treatment defined: roughly 19 received Ad26.COV2.S at low or high dose, single or two shots; about 5 received placebo; per-sample allocation not given. It was on day 63 after the first vaccine or placebo injection that samples were taken. The repertoire was sequenced with immunoSEQ multiplex PCR; TCRdb's copy has only in-frame clones and lacks some. Of roughly 450,000 clones listed, around nine tenths are singletons. The V and J ends lost 6 bases and 3 bases, in that order; junction bases with no gene match: 5. CDR3 length: 13 amino acids. Germline CDR1 and CDR2: WNHNN and SYGVQD (reference sequence).

The source is a person between 18 and 59 years old who received the Ad26.COV2.S COVID-19 vaccine or a placebo. The sequenced sample was peripheral blood, obtained in a trial of Ad26.COV2.S vaccine versus placebo. V usage is TRBV10-1 and J usage is TRBJ2-7, with 7 nucleotides matching TRBD2. The CDR3 coding sequence is TGCGCCAGCAGCCGGGACTATAACTACGAGCAGTACTTC. Protein: CASSRDYNYEQYF.